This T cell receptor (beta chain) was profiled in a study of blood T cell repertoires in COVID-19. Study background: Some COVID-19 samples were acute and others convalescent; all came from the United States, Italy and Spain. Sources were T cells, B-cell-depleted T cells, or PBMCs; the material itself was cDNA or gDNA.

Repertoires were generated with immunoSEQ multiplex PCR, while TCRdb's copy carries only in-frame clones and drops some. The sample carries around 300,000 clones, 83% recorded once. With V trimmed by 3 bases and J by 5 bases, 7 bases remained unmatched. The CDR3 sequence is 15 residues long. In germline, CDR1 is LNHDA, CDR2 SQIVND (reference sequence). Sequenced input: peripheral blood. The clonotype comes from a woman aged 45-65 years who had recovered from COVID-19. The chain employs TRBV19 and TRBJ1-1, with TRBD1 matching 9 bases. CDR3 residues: CASSMGTGSLTEAFF. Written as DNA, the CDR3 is TGTGCCAGTAGTATGGGGACAGGGAGTTTAACTGAAGCTTTCTTT. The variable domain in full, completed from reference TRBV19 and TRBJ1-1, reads DGGITQSPKYLFRKEGQNVTLSCEQNLNHDAMYWYRQDPGQGLRLIYYSQIVNDFQKGDIAEGYSVSREKKESFPLTVTSAQKNPTAFYLCASSMGTGSLTEAFFGQGTRLTVV.